This T cell receptor beta chain was recorded in a study of blood T cell repertoires in COVID-19. Study processing details: By means of reference gene primer amplification, nucleated cell counts were estimated. The repertoire was sequenced with immunoSEQ multiplex PCR; TCRdb's copy has only in-frame clones and lacks some. V, J and clone size are those of that table, while D and trimming were read from the DNA. The data contain about 29,000 clones, 80% of them singletons. Trimming at V came to 6 bases and at J to 4 bases, leaving 11 bases not matched to a gene. The CDR3 has 16 residues. Germline V lookup: CDR1 ENHRY, CDR2 SYGVKD. This clone has just one count.

The sequencing input was peripheral blood. The V call is TRBV10-3, the J call TRBJ2-1, with 8 bases lining up with TRBD2. The receptor comes from a woman aged 70-85 years with acute or convalescent COVID-19. In DNA, the CDR3 is TGTGCCATCAGCGACTCTACTAGCGGAGGGTACAATGAGCAGTTCTTC. Protein sequence: CAISDSTSGGYNEQFF.